These 3 T cell receptor beta chains originate from one sample sequenced in a study of T cells after yellow fever vaccination. TCRdb recomputed calls from the 5' RACE reads with MiXCR, one row per CDR3 protein. Seen here are 250,000 or so distinct CDR3 sequences, about 3.5% observed once, and the top ten hold around a fifth. The source was PBMCs, collected 15 days after the yellow fever booster vaccination. The receptors here all came from a man between 18 and 29 years old who received the YFV17D yellow fever vaccine.

This clonotype was picked up many times. This CDR3 reads CASSLTDNYGYTF. The DNA for the CDR3 is TGTGCCAGCAGCCTGACGGACAACTATGGCTACACCTTC. V is TRBV7-9 and J is TRBJ1-2; D remains unclear. Germline CDR1 SEHNR, CDR2 FQNEAQ (reference sequence). Trimming removed 5 bases at V and 2 bases at J, with 9 bases between. CDR3 length: 13 residues.

This clonotype was seen at least ten times. V gene TRBV5-6 combines with J gene TRBJ2-5; the match to TRBD2 covers 8 bases. V shed 0 bases and J 5 bases; nucleotides not matched to a gene: 9. The CDR3 sequence is 16 residues long. Germline values: CDR1 SGHDT, CDR2 YYEEEE. The CDR3 sequence: CASSLARGGDRETQYF. The CDR3 DNA follows: TGTGCCAGCAGCTTGGCCCGGGGGGGAGACAGGGAGACCCAGTACTTC.

In this sample, this clonotype turned up many times. This chain joins TRBV20-1 and TRBJ2-5; 10 bases are shared with TRBD2. V lost 5 bases to trimming and J lost 2 bases; unmatched junction nucleotides: 2. Germline values: CDR1 DFQATT, CDR2 SNEGSKA (reference sequence). There are 13 residues in the CDR3. The CDR3 loop reads CSAPTSGQETQYF. The CDR3, as DNA: TGCAGTGCTCCGACTAGCGGGCAAGAGACCCAGTACTTC.